A single sample is the source of the 24 T cell receptor beta chains below, sequenced in a study of patients and donors after allogeneic stem cell transplantation. One entry per CDR3 protein, called by TCRdb with MiXCR from the RT-PCR reads. The sample yields some 880,000 distinct CDR3 sequences, 15% to 20% seen once. Source material: blood, either unsorted or a sorted T cell fraction (not recorded which). All receptors come from a human donor who was either an allogeneic HSCT recipient or a stem cell or donor lymphocyte infusion donor (not recorded which). It is not recorded whose cells these are; they may come from a transplant donor.

The rearrangement uses TRBV5-1 and TRBJ2-3; no clear D gene. Trimming removed 0 bases from V and 1 base from J, with 12 bases in between. Germline V lookup: CDR1 SGHRS, CDR2 YFSETQ. This CDR3 contains 16 residues. The CDR3 spells CASSLAAKSRTDTQYF. DNA of the CDR3: TGCGCCAGCAGCTTGGCGGCGAAGAGTCGCACAGATACGCAGTATTTT.

The chain recombines TRBV5-1 with TRBJ2-2; 8 bases match TRBD1. Germline V gene data show CDR1 as SGHRS and CDR2 as YFSETQ. The CDR3 is made up of 17 amino acids. The V gene end was trimmed by 4 bases and the J gene end by 4 bases; junction bases not matched to a gene: 12. CDR3 sequence: CASSPYPTTGVTGELFF. The CDR3 nucleotides read TGCGCCAGCAGCCCCTATCCCACGACAGGGGTCACCGGGGAGCTGTTTTTT.

V gene TRBV20-1 combines with J gene TRBJ1-3; D gene unclear. V was shortened by 1 base and J by 8 bases, with 9 bases between the two germline ends. CDR1 is DFQATT and CDR2 is SNEGSKA in the germline V gene (reference sequence). This CDR3 region has 12 residues. This CDR3 is CSARVKGDTIYF. As DNA, the CDR3 is TGCAGTGCTAGAGTGAAGGGAGACACCATATATTTT.

This clonotype appeared a few times. V and J are TRBV12-3 or TRBV12-4 and TRBJ2-5, with D uncertain. V shed 5 bases and J shed 2 bases, with 15 bases lying between them. The CDR3 runs 15 residues. Written as DNA, the CDR3 is TGTGCCAGCAGTCCCGGTTCCGGTCTACAAGAGACCCAGTACTTC. Translating gives CASSPGSGLQETQYF.

This clonotype was observed at least ten times. This chain links TRBV6-5 with TRBJ1-1; D call uncertain. The ends were cut back, 5 bases at V and 1 base at J, with 5 bases in the middle. Germline V gives CDR1 MNHEY, CDR2 SVGAGI. CDR3 length equals 12 residues. CDR3 protein: CASSRKNTEAFF. DNA for the CDR3: TGTGCCAGCAGTCGAAAGAACACTGAAGCTTTCTTT.

This clonotype was detected only once. The chain recombines TRBV7-6 with TRBJ2-7; tentative D call: TRBD1 (6 bases). V was trimmed by 3 bases and J by 2 bases, leaving 14 bases between them. Per germline, CDR1 SGHVS and CDR2 FNYEAQ. This CDR3 has 15 residues. This chain's CDR3 is CASSLAGNRAYEQYF. The CDR3 coding sequence is TGTGCCAGCAGCTTGGCCGGTAACAGGGCCTACGAGCAGTACTTC.

J is TRBJ2-5 and V is TRBV30; TRBD2 aligns across 8 bases. Germline CDR1 is GTSNPN and CDR2 is SVGIG (reference sequence). J lost 2 bases, V lost 0 bases, and 11 bases had no gene match. This CDR3 contains 17 residues. Here the CDR3 DNA reads TGTGCCTGGAGTGTATTTGGACTAGCAAGACTTCAAGAGACCCAGTACTTC. Encoded protein: CAWSVFGLARLQETQYF.

The gene calls are TRBV3-1 and TRBJ2-1; weak D call: TRBD2 (5 bases). There are 14 residues in the CDR3. Germline loops: CDR1 LGHDT, CDR2 YNNKEL (reference sequence). V was clipped by 3 bases and J by 4 bases, with 10 bases between them. The CDR3 sequence is CASSHKLEYNEQFF. The DNA of the CDR3 is TGTGCCAGCAGCCACAAACTAGAGTACAATGAGCAGTTCTTC.

This clonotype was seen repeatedly, ten times or more. This chain links TRBV5-1 with TRBJ2-5; D not certain. Between the trimmed V and J ends, which lost 0 bases and 3 bases, there was a span of 6 bases. This CDR3 region has 13 residues. CDR1 is SGHRS and CDR2 is YFSETQ in the germline V gene. For the CDR3, the DNA is TGCGCCAGCAGCTTGGGAGGTGAAGAGACCCAGTACTTC. Encoded protein: CASSLGGEETQYF.

The table lists this clonotype with a few counts. The rearrangement uses TRBV25-1 and TRBJ1-2; D is unresolved. This CDR3 is 11 amino acids long. Germline loops: CDR1 MGHDK, CDR2 SYGVNS. V was pared by 2 bases and J by 8 bases, with 6 bases between. CDR3 in DNA: TGTGCCAGCAGTGAAGGGTTAGGCTACACCTTC. Its protein is CASSEGLGYTF.

The sample holds a few counts of this clonotype. The chain combines TRBV7-2 with TRBJ2-3; 12 nucleotides match TRBD2. The CDR3 length is 16 residues. Germline CDR1 reads SGHTA; CDR2 reads FQGNSA. The V gene end was trimmed by 6 bases and the J gene end by 7 bases; junction bases not matched to a gene: 11. DNA for the CDR3: TGTGCCAGCAGGCGGACTAGCGGGGAAGGGGAATATACGCAGTATTTT. Amino acid sequence: CASRRTSGEGEYTQYF.

This clonotype has a handful of counts. The genes are TRBV7-3 and TRBJ1-2; no definite D call. In germline, CDR1 is SGHTA, CDR2 FQGTGA. The CDR3 covers 13 residues. V lost 2 bases and J 8 bases, leaving 12 bases between the germline ends. DNA for the CDR3: TGTGCCAGCAGCTTATCAACCGGGTTGGGCTACACCTTC. Amino acids: CASSLSTGLGYTF.

This clonotype was seen once. This chain links TRBV24-1 with TRBJ2-5; possible D gene TRBD1, 5 bases. The germline V gene encodes CDR1 KGHDR and CDR2 SFDVKD. V dropped 9 bases and J dropped 6 bases, with 10 bases sitting between them. This CDR3 comprises 11 residues. The CDR3 loop is CATSSGQTQYF. The CDR3 DNA is TGTGCCACCTCGTCAGGGCAGACCCAGTACTTC.

The V call is TRBV12-3 or TRBV12-4, the J call TRBJ1-4; D may be TRBD1 (5 bases). The CDR3 sequence is 12 residues long. Trimming left V 0 bases short and J 13 bases short, with 9 bases between. CDR3 bases: TGTGCCAGCAGTTTAGCGGGGCGAGGACTGTTTTTT. The encoded protein is CASSLAGRGLFF.

V and J are TRBV6-1 and TRBJ1-5; 9 bases agree with TRBD1. The V segment lost 6 bases and the J segment 0 bases; nucleotides outside the gene matches: 12. This CDR3 is 18 amino acids long. CDR1 MNHNS and CDR2 SASEGT come from the germline V gene. The CDR3 region has the DNA TGTGCCAGCAGACCGGACAGGGGCCCCCGTAGTAGCAATCAGCCCCAGCATTTT. Its translation is CASRPDRGPRSSNQPQHF.

In this sample, this clonotype turned up a few times. The chain uses TRBV7-3 and TRBJ2-7; 8 nucleotides agree with TRBD2. J was trimmed by 2 bases and V by 0 bases; bases with no gene match: 6. The CDR3 has 16 residues. CDR1 is SGHTA, CDR2 FQGTGA, per germline. As DNA, the CDR3 is TGTGCCAGCAGCTTAACGGGTACTAGCGGAGCCTACGAGCAGTACTTC. Its translation is CASSLTGTSGAYEQYF.

The CDR3 DNA reads as TGTGCCAGCATTCCCACAGGGGGCAGCTCCTACGAGCAGTACTTC. Amino acid sequence: CASIPTGGSSYEQYF. The chain uses TRBV6-1 and TRBJ2-7, with TRBD1 identical over 9 bases. Germline CDR1 is MNHNS and CDR2 is SASEGT. The V and J ends lost 7 bases and 0 bases, in that order; junction bases with no gene match: 7. CDR3 size: 15 residues.

The chain employs TRBV7-9 and TRBJ1-2; D is unclear. V was clipped by 7 bases and J by 7 bases, with 19 bases between them. Germline CDR1 reads SEHNR; CDR2 reads FQNEAQ (reference sequence). CDR3 length: 14 residues. The CDR3 sequence is CASTHIPAMGGYTF. The CDR3, as DNA: TGTGCCAGCACCCATATACCGGCGATGGGTGGCTACACCTTC.

This clonotype was counted many times. The rearrangement uses TRBV5-1 and TRBJ1-1; D gene uncertain. CDR3 size: 14 residues. With 2 bases removed from V and 4 bases from J, the gap between germline ends came to 12 bases. The germline CDR1 and CDR2 sequences are SGHRS and YFSETQ. In nucleotides, the CDR3 is TGCGCCAGCAGCTTTGGCAGCCCGTCCACTGAAGCTTTCTTT. Amino acid sequence: CASSFGSPSTEAFF.

In its sample, this clonotype was seen once. This chain links TRBV5-1 with TRBJ1-1; TRBD1 might be the D (5 bases). This CDR3 contains 14 residues. Germline V gives CDR1 SGHRS, CDR2 YFSETQ. The V end was cut by 7 bases, the J end by 0 bases, with 13 bases between. The CDR3 nucleotides are TGCGCCAGCCATTCCGGGGCCTTGAACACTGAAGCTTTCTTT. Residues: CASHSGALNTEAFF.

A few counts support this clonotype. V and J are TRBV5-1 and TRBJ1-6; TRBD1 matches 12 bases. The CDR3 sequence is 19 residues long. Germline V lookup: CDR1 SGHRS, CDR2 YFSETQ. J gave up 0 bases and V 0 bases, and 4 bases lay outside the gene matches. In DNA, the CDR3 is TGCGCCAGCAGCTTGGCCGGGACAGGGGGCACCTCCTATAATTCACCCCTCCACTTT. The encoded protein is CASSLAGTGGTSYNSPLHF.

This clonotype was counted ten times or more. The chain combines TRBV12-3 or TRBV12-4 with TRBJ2-3; D is ambiguous. The CDR3 has 16 residues. Trimming left V 3 bases short and J 0 bases short, with 13 bases between. This chain's CDR3 is CASSFAGRKSTDTQYF. The CDR3 DNA follows: TGTGCCAGCAGTTTTGCCGGTCGAAAAAGCACAGATACGCAGTATTTT.

This clonotype was observed at least ten times. The V and J genes are TRBV12-3 or TRBV12-4 and TRBJ2-3, with 9 bases identical to TRBD2. V dropped 5 bases and J dropped 4; count of bases not matched to a gene: 7. This CDR3 has 15 residues. In DNA, the CDR3 is TGTGCCAGCAGTCCGCGGGGGGGTCGGGCAGATACGCAGTATTTT. Protein: CASSPRGGRADTQYF.

V gene TRBV2 combines with J gene TRBJ2-3; D is possibly TRBD1 (6 bases). Between the trimmed V and J ends, which lost 3 bases and 11 bases, there was a span of 12 bases. This CDR3 has 12 amino acids. Germline CDR1 reads SNHLY; CDR2 reads FYNNEI. This chain's CDR3 is CASSDTGLGQYF. The CDR3 coding sequence is TGTGCCAGCAGTGATACAGGGCTGGGGCAGTATTTT.